A single T cell receptor (beta chain) is shown here with its context. The antigen is unknown. The sample is drawn from a study of T cell responses to AZD1222 COVID-19 vaccine. Study-level points and caveats: Along spike, vaccine-associated CD4 TCRs were found throughout, with dominance at 160-218 and 743-854. Vaccination with two AZD1222 doses was followed by a rise in Spike-specific TCR breadth and depth.

Germline V gene data show CDR1 as SGHVS and CDR2 as FQNEAQ. CDR3 size: 14 residues. V lost 2 bases and J 4 bases, leaving 9 bases between the germline ends. Data came from immunoSEQ multiplex PCR; TCRdb stores just in-frame clones and leaves some out. The table has 120,000 or so clones, about 85% seen once; the top ten hold 1.3% to 1.5%. The genes are TRBV7-8 and TRBJ1-3, with no clear D. Sequences were derived from peripheral blood, sampled on day 0 of AZD1222 vaccination. This sequence was found in an adult in good health. The CDR3 bases are TGTGCCAGCAGCTTACAGGCCCCCGGAAACACCATATATTTT. The encoded protein is CASSLQAPGNTIYF.